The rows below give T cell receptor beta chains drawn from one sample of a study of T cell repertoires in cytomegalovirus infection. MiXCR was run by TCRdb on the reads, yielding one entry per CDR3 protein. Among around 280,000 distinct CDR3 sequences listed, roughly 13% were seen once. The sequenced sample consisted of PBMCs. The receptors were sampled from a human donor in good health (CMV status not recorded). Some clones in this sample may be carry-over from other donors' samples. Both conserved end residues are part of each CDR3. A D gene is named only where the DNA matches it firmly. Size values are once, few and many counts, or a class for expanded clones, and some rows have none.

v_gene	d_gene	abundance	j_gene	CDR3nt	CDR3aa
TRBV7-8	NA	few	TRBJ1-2	TGTGCCAGCAGCCCGAGGGACCTCAGCAGCTATGGCTACACCTTC	CASSPRDLSSYGYTF
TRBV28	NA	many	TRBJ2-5	TGTGCCAGCAGTTTTGGGGGAGACTATGGGGAGACCCAGTACTTC	CASSFGGDYGETQYF
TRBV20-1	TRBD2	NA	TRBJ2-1	TGCAGTGCGAGGAGGGGGACTAGCGTCGATGAGCAGTTCTTC	CSARRGTSVDEQFF
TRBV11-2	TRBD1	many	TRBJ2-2	TGTGCCAGCAGATCTACGACAGGGACGAACACCGGGGAGCTGTTTTTT	CASRSTTGTNTGELFF
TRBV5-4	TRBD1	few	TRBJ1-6	TGTGCCAGCAGCTGGGGGACAGGAGGAAATTCACCCCTCCACTTT	CASSWGTGGNSPLHF
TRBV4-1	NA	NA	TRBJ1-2	TGCGCCAGCAGCCCCGCCCGAAACTATGGCTACACCTTC	CASSPARNYGYTF
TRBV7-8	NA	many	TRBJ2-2	TGTGCCAGCAGCTTTCGTTTGTCCGGGGAGCTGTTTTTT	CASSFRLSGELFF
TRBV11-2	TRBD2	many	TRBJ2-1	TGTGCCAGCAGCGGGGGAGGGCTAGCGGGAGTATATGAGCAGTTCTTC	CASSGGGLAGVYEQFF
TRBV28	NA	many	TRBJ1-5	TGTGCCAGCACCGCAGGGCAACCCAATCAGCCCCAGCATTTT	CASTAGQPNQPQHF
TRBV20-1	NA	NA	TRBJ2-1	TGCAGTGCTAAGGACAAGGGGCGCGCAGAAGAGCAGTTCTTC	CSAKDKGRAEEQFF
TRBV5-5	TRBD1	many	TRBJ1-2	TGTGCCAGCAGCCGACAGGGTGGCTACACCTTC	CASSRQGGYTF
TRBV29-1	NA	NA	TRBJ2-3	TGCAGCGTGAGTACCGGGACCGGCACAGATACGCAGTATTTT	CSVSTGTGTDTQYF
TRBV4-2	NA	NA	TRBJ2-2	TGTGCCAGCAGCCCCCCGGACGGGGGGAACACCGGGGAGCTGTTTTTT	CASSPPDGGNTGELFF
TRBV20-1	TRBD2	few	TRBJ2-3	TGCAGTGCTAGAGACTACCGGACTAGCGGGAGCACAGATACGCAGTATTTT	CSARDYRTSGSTDTQYF
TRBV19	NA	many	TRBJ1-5	TGTGCCAGTAGTATAGTTCAGGGACCCTTCAATCAGCCCCAGCATTTT	CASSIVQGPFNQPQHF
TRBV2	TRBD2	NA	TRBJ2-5	TGTGCCAGCAGTGAGGGGGGACTAGCGGGGTCCTCCCAGGAGACCCAGTACTTC	CASSEGGLAGSSQETQYF
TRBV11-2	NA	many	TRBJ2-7	TGTGCCAGCAGCTCTAGCCTCACTAACGAGCAGTACTTC	CASSSSLTNEQYF